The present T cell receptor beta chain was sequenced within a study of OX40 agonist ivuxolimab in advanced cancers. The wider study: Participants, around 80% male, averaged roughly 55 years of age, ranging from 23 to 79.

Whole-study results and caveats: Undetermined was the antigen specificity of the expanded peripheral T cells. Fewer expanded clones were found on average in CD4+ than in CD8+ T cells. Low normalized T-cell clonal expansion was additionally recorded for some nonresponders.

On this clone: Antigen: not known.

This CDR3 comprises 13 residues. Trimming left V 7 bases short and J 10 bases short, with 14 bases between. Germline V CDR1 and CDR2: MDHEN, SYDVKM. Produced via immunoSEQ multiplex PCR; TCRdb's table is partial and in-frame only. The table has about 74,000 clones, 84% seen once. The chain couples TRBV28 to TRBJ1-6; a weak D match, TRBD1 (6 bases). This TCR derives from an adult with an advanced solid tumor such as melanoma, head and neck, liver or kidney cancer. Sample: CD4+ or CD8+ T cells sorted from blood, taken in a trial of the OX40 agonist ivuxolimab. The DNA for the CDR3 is TGTGCCAGCAAGGACGGGGGCGGATCACCCCTCCACTTT. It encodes CASKDGGGSPLHF.